The 18 T cell receptor beta chains reported below all come from one sample, sequenced in a study of beta chain features in type 1 diabetes. Of the isolated RNA, all was reverse transcribed, and so the sequenced material was expressed TCRB transcripts. The repertoire was sequenced with immunoSEQ multiplex PCR; TCRdb's copy has only in-frame clones and lacks some. The data show about 350,000 clones, with around a fifth seen just once and 0.044% held by the top ten. Sample: naive CD4+ T cells from blood. These receptors were collected from a woman under 30 in good health.

This clone was counted only a few times. This chain links TRBV5-6 with TRBJ2-1; D gene ambiguous. The CDR3 covers 14 residues. V lost 5 bases and J 4 bases, leaving 13 bases between the germline ends. Germline CDR1 is SGHDT and CDR2 is YYEEEE. CDR3 DNA: TGTGCCAGCAGTACCGAACGCGGATACAATGAGCAGTTCTTC. This translates into CASSTERGYNEQFF.

This clone turned up a few times. The chain joins TRBV7-3 to TRBJ1-5, with unresolved D. CDR3 size: 13 residues. From germline, CDR1 is SGHTA and CDR2 FQGTGA. Trimming removed 1 base from V and 7 bases from J, with 8 bases in between. The CDR3 here is CASSLMSGQPQHF. Here the CDR3 DNA reads TGTGCCAGCAGCTTAATGTCAGGCCAGCCCCAGCATTTT.

CDR3 in DNA: TGTGCCAGCAGTAGAGCTCTCGGGGGGAACTACAATGAGCAGTTCTTC. Its translation: CASSRALGGNYNEQFF. The chain recombines TRBV9 with TRBJ2-1; 7 nucleotides align to TRBD2. The V segment lost 5 bases and the J segment 3 bases; nucleotides outside the gene matches: 11. CDR1 and CDR2 (germline): SGDLS, YYNGEE. The CDR3 is 16 residues long. Based on the CDR3 plus reference TRBV9 and TRBJ2-1, the full variable domain is DSGVTQTPKHLITATGQRVTLRCSPRSGDLSVYWYQQSLDQGLQFLIQYYNGEERAKGNILERFSAQQFPDLHSELNLSSLELGDSALYFCASSRALGGNYNEQFFGPGTRLTVL.

J is TRBJ2-7 and V is TRBV11-2, with D possibly matching TRBD2 (6 bases). The germline CDR1 and CDR2 sequences are SGHAT and FQNNGV. The ends were cut back, 2 bases at V and 3 bases at J, with 11 bases in the middle. CDR3 length: 14 amino acids. CDR3 amino acids: CASSLSGGDYEQYF. The CDR3 region has the DNA TGTGCCAGCAGCTTATCGGGCGGGGACTACGAGCAGTACTTC.

The chain has TRBV30 and TRBJ2-7, with a possible D match to TRBD2 (7 bases). The V and J ends lost 0 bases and 7 bases respectively, with 16 bases between them. This CDR3 comprises 14 residues. Per the germline V gene, CDR1 is GTSNPN and CDR2 is SVGIG (reference sequence). CDR3 region: CAWSVLGGGWEQYF. The CDR3 DNA follows: TGTGCCTGGAGTGTACTGGGGGGGGGCTGGGAGCAGTACTTC. Drawing the rest from reference TRBV30 and TRBJ2-7, the complete variable domain is SQTIHQWPATLVQPVGSPLSLECTVEGTSNPNLYWYRQAAGRGLQLLFYSVGIGQISSEVPQNLSASRPQDRQFILSSKKLLLSDSGFYLCAWSVLGGGWEQYFGPGTRLTVT.

In this sample, this clone turned up a few times. This chain links TRBV4-3 with TRBJ2-5; TRBD1 matches 9 bases. The trim removed 2 bases at V and 7 bases at J, leaving 14 bases unmatched. The CDR3 has 17 amino acids. Looked up from germline, CDR1 is LGHNA and CDR2 is YSLEER. CDR3 loop: CASSQRPDTGGYGTQYF. In DNA, the CDR3 is TGCGCCAGCAGCCAACGACCTGATACAGGGGGCTACGGGACCCAGTACTTC.

V is TRBV15 and J is TRBJ1-4; D may be TRBD1 (6 bases). V shed 3 bases and J shed 8 bases, with 13 bases lying between them. The CDR3 is 14 amino acids. Germline-derived CDR1 and CDR2 are LNHNV and YYDKDF (reference sequence). CDR3 protein: CATSSAGAGEKLFF. In nucleotides, the CDR3 is TGTGCCACCAGCAGTGCGGGGGCAGGGGAAAAACTGTTTTTT.

J is TRBJ2-7 and V is TRBV30, with TRBD1 identical over 7 bases. This CDR3 comprises 11 residues. Germline CDR1 reads GTSNPN; CDR2 reads SVGIG (reference sequence). V gave up 3 bases and J gave up 4 bases; unmatched junction bases: 0. CDR3 DNA: TGTGCCTGGAGGGGACAGTACGAGCAGTACTTC. This gives the protein CAWRGQYEQYF.

This clone was seen more than once but under ten times. V is TRBV14 and J is TRBJ2-2; 7 bases are shared with TRBD1. Germline trimming cut 5 bases from V and 1 base from J; bases unmatched to any gene: 4. The CDR3 covers 15 residues. The germline V gene encodes CDR1 SGHDN and CDR2 FVKESK. In DNA form, the CDR3 reads TGTGCCAGCAGCACCCGGACAGGGAACACCGGGGAGCTGTTTTTT. It translates to CASSTRTGNTGELFF.

The J gene is TRBJ2-5, the V gene TRBV11-3; a weak D match, TRBD2 (6 bases). Germline V gene data show CDR1 as SGHNT and CDR2 as YENEEA. The CDR3 sequence is 17 residues long. Deletions cut 1 base from V and 4 bases from J, with 19 bases between. The CDR3 reads CASSLVRAAEGGETQYF. The DNA of the CDR3 is TGTGCCAGCAGCTTAGTTCGGGCGGCCGAGGGAGGAGAGACCCAGTACTTC.

A few counts support this clone. The chain has TRBV5-1 and TRBJ2-4; 10 bases fit TRBD1. This CDR3 is built from 16 residues. Losses at the gene ends were 3 bases for V and 7 bases for J; bases not matched to a gene: 10. Germline lookup yields CDR1 SGHRS and CDR2 YFSETQ. CDR3 nucleotides: TGCGCCAGCAGCTCGCCGGGACAGGGGTTGAGGAACATTCAGTACTTC. Translated: CASSSPGQGLRNIQYF.

A note on this clone: This same CDR3 is encoded by further DNA sequences in the sample. V usage is TRBV9 and J usage is TRBJ1-1; D is unclear. The CDR3 extends over 13 amino acids. Germline V gives CDR1 SGDLS, CDR2 YYNGEE. Trimming pared 1 base from V and 1 base from J, leaving 5 bases between. CDR3 sequence: CASSVSGNTEAFF. CDR3 coding DNA: TGTGCCAGCAGCGTATCAGGGAACACTGAAGCTTTCTTT. The full variable domain, with the rest looked up from reference TRBV9 and TRBJ1-1, is DSGVTQTPKHLITATGQRVTLRCSPRSGDLSVYWYQQSLDQGLQFLIQYYNGEERAKGNILERFSAQQFPDLHSELNLSSLELGDSALYFCASSVSGNTEAFFGQGTRLTVV.

This clone has just one count. This rearrangement joins TRBV5-1 to TRBJ2-7; D gene uncertain. This CDR3 region has 14 residues. Germline CDR1 and CDR2: SGHRS and YFSETQ. V was cut by 1 base and J by 3 bases, with 11 bases left in between. The CDR3 DNA reads as TGCGCCAGCAGCTTGAGTCAGGCCCACTACGAGCAGTACTTC. This codes for CASSLSQAHYEQYF.

This chain uses TRBV6-1 with TRBJ2-5, with D possibly matching TRBD1 (5 bases). Germline values: CDR1 MNHNS, CDR2 SASEGT. CDR3 length equals 13 residues. V lost 6 bases and J lost 2, with 10 bases in between. Here the CDR3 reads CASRRTQQETQYF. CDR3 DNA sequence: TGTGCCAGCAGGCGGACACAACAAGAGACCCAGTACTTC.

The rearrangement joins TRBV12-5 to TRBJ2-3; D call uncertain. Germline V gene sequence: CDR1 LGHNT, CDR2 FRNRAP. Trimming removed 6 bases from V and 2 bases from J, with 12 bases in between. The CDR3 runs to 14 residues. The chain's CDR3 is CASGQSSFTDTQYF. Here the CDR3 DNA reads TGTGCTAGTGGCCAGTCCTCTTTCACAGATACGCAGTATTTT.

The chain links TRBV7-8 to TRBJ1-2; D call uncertain. The V end was cut by 0 bases, the J end by 7 bases, with 9 bases between. This CDR3 comprises 13 residues. CDR1 is SGHVS, CDR2 FQNEAQ, per germline. The CDR3 spells CASSLAGEGGYTF. The DNA for the CDR3 is TGTGCCAGCAGCTTAGCCGGGGAAGGTGGCTACACCTTC.

Only a few counts were recorded for this clone. V and J are TRBV5-1 and TRBJ2-1; TRBD2 agrees at 10 bases. This CDR3 comprises 16 residues. V was clipped by 1 base and J by 5 bases; unmatched bases: 6. Germline V CDR1 and CDR2: SGHRS, YFSETQ. The CDR3 DNA sequence: TGCGCCAGCAGCTTGATAAGCGGGGGGGCCAACAATGAGCAGTTCTTC. Translation: CASSLISGGANNEQFF.

V is TRBV27 and J is TRBJ1-2, with 8 bases identical to TRBD1. Unmatched junction bases numbered 7, after V lost 2 bases and J lost 5 bases. Germline lookup yields CDR1 MNHEY and CDR2 SMNVEV (reference sequence). This CDR3 is 15 amino acids long. The CDR3 DNA reads as TGTGCCAGCAGTTTACGGGGGACAGGAGGATATGGCTACACCTTC. This encodes CASSLRGTGGYGYTF.